This TCR beta chain is drawn from a study of cytomegalovirus exposure and HLA in healthy donors. As for the study in general: Across 300 to 400 genotyped donors, roughly 85% landed in the Caucasian-associated ancestry cluster. Findings of the study overall: A list of approximately 150 TCR beta chains associated with cytomegalovirus was given. Another analysis was done later, and it associated around 17,000 TCR beta sequences with HLA alleles at 0.05 false discovery rate. Later work showed greater clonal expansion in HLA-associated TCR beta chains than in equally common others.

Comments on this clone: Its antigen remains unknown.

The PCR was carried out with 60 Vbeta primers and 13 Jbeta primers. TCRdb's copy holds only in-frame clones and misses some; the assay was immunoSEQ multiplex PCR. The sample yields 85,000 to 120,000 clones, roughly 82% seen once. Germline lookup yields CDR1 SGHRS and CDR2 YFSETQ. The CDR3 loop spans 17 amino acids. V was clipped by 3 bases and J by 2 bases, with 17 bases between them. The chain has TRBV5-1 and TRBJ2-2, with D possibly matching TRBD2 (6 bases). The sequence was obtained from a man between 45 and 60 years old in good health and CMV-seronegative. Material for sequencing was PBMCs. CDR3 residues: CASSSPEGQTNTGELFF. The CDR3 DNA reads as TGCGCCAGCAGCTCCCCGGAGGGCCAGACCAACACCGGGGAGCTGTTTTTT.